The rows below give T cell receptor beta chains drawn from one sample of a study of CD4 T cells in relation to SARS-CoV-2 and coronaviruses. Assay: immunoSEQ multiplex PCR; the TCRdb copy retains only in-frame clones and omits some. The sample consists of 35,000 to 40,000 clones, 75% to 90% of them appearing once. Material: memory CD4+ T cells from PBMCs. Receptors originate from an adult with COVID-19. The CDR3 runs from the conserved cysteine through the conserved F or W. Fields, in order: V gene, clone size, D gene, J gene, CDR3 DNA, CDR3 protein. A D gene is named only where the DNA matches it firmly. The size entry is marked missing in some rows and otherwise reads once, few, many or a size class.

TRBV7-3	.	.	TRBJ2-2	TGTGCCAGCAGCTTAGGTTCGGGACTGGGGAACACCGGGGAGCTGTTTTTT	CASSLGSGLGNTGELFF
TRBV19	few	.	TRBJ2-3	TGTGCCAGTAGCCCGACTTCTAGCACAGATACGCAGTATTTT	CASSPTSSTDTQYF
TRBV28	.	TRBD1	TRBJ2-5	TGTGCCAGCAGCCTAGGGGGCGTTGGGGGACAAGAGACCCAGTACTTC	CASSLGGVGGQETQYF
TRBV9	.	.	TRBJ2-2	TGTGCCAGCAGCGTAGGATTCGGGGGCGCTGGGGACACCGGGGAGCTGTTTTTT	CASSVGFGGAGDTGELFF
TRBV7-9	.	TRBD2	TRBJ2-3	TGTGCCAGCAGCTTAGCGACTAGCGGGAGGGCCACAGATACGCAGTATTTT	CASSLATSGRATDTQYF
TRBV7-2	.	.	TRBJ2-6	TGTGCCAGCAGTATCTCTGGGGCCAACGTCCTGACTTTC	CASSISGANVLTF
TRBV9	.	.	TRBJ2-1	TGTGCCAGCAGCGCGCTGTGGGGGGTAGCGCTGAATGAGCAGTTCTTC	CASSALWGVALNEQFF
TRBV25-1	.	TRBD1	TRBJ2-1	TGTGCCACCATAGAACAGGGGGCCCGCAATGAGCAGTTCTTC	CATIEQGARNEQFF
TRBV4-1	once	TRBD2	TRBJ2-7	TGCGCCAGCAGCCAAGATACAGGACTAGCGATGTACGAGCAGTACTTC	CASSQDTGLAMYEQYF
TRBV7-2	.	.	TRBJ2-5	TGTGCCAGCAGCTTAGAGCCAGGGAGGTGGGAGACCCAGTACTTC	CASSLEPGRWETQYF
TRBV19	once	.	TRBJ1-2	TGTGCCAGTAGATACGTCGGGACGGCCTATGGCTACACCTTC	CASRYVGTAYGYTF
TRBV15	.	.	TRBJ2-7	TGTGCCACCAGCAGAGATATGGCGGTAACCTACGAGCAGTACTTC	CATSRDMAVTYEQYF
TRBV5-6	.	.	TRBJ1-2	TGTGCCAGCAGCTTGGACTTTCGGAGAGGTGGCTACACCTTC	CASSLDFRRGGYTF
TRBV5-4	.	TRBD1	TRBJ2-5	TGTGCCAGCAGCCGGGGGGGACAGGGGAGGGAAGAGACCCAGTACTTC	CASSRGGQGREETQYF
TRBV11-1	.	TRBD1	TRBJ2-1	TGTGCCAGCAGCTTGGACAGGGAAGCTTTCGATGAGCAGTTCTTC	CASSLDREAFDEQFF
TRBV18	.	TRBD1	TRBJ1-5	TGTGCCAGCTCATCGGGACAGGGGGCGAATCAGCCCCAGCATTTT	CASSSGQGANQPQHF
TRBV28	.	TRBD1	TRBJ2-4	TGTGCCAGCAGTCCCCGGGACAGGACACCGTTAGCCAAAAACATTCAGTACTTC	CASSPRDRTPLAKNIQYF
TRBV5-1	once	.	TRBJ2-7	TGCGCCAGCAGCTTGGAGGGTGGGTTTCCCTACGAGCAGTACTTC	CASSLEGGFPYEQYF
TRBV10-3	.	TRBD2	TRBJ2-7	TGTGCCATCACCCCGGGACTAGCGGGAGCTTCCGAGCAGTACTTC	CAITPGLAGASEQYF
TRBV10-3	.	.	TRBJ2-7	TGTGCCATCAGTGAGTCGGGGGGGGCCCACGAGCAGTACTTC	CAISESGGAHEQYF
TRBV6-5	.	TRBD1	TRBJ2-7	TGTGCCACCTTTAGGGGGACAGAGTCCTACGAGCAGTACTTC	CATFRGTESYEQYF
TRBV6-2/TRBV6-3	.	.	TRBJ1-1	TGTGCCAGCAGTAGGGGGGGGTGGAACACTGAAGCTTTCTTT	CASSRGGWNTEAFF
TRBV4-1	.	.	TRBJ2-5	TGCGCCAGCAGCCGGGGACCGCAAGAGACCCAGTACTTC	CASSRGPQETQYF
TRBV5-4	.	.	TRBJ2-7	TGTGCCAGCAGCAAAGCCGGGACGATCTCCTACGAGCAGTACTTC	CASSKAGTISYEQYF
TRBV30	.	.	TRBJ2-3	TGTGCCTTCGCTAGCGATTATACAGATACGCAGTATTTT	CAFASDYTDTQYF
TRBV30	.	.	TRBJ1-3	TGTGCCTGGACCATTAAAGGGCCCTCTGGAAACACCATATATTTT	CAWTIKGPSGNTIYF
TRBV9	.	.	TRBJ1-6	TGTGCCAGCAGCGTAGGGGGCGCGATTAATTCACCCCTCCACTTT	CASSVGGAINSPLHF
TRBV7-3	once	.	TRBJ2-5	TGTGCCAGCAGCTTAATGGGTCAAGGAGGGTACCAAGAGACCCAGTACTTC	CASSLMGQGGYQETQYF
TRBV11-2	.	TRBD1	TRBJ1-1	TGTGCCAGCAGCAACACAGGGGGCACTGAAGCTTTCTTT	CASSNTGGTEAFF
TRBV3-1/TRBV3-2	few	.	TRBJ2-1	TGTGCCAGCAGCCAAGATCCTGGAGGGGTCCAGTTCTTC	CASSQDPGGVQFF
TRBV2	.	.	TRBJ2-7	TGTGCCAGCACTGGACTGGCCTACGAGCAGTACTTC	CASTGLAYEQYF
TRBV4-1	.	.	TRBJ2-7	TGCGCCAGCAGCCAGCCGGTCTCGGGGGCGTACGAGCAGTACTTC	CASSQPVSGAYEQYF
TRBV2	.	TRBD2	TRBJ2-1	TGTGCCAGCTTAGCGGGAGGGCCCGGTGAGCAGTTCTTC	CASLAGGPGEQFF
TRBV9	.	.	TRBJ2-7	TGTGCCAGCAGTCCCAGGGGCGCCCGCTCCTACGAGCAGTACTTC	CASSPRGARSYEQYF
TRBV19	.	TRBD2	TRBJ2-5	TGTGCCAGTAGTATGACTAGCGGGACGAAGACCCAGTACTTC	CASSMTSGTKTQYF
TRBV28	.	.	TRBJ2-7	TGTGCCAGCAGTTTATTTCGGTTGCGGGGAAGGACCTACGAGCAGTACTTC	CASSLFRLRGRTYEQYF
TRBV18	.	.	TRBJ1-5	TGTGCCAGCTCGCGAGGGAATAATCAGCCCCAGCATTTT	CASSRGNNQPQHF
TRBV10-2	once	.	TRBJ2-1	TGCGCCAGCAGTGAGACCCGTGAGCAGTTCTTC	CASSETREQFF
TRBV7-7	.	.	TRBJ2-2	TGTGCCAGCAGCCCCCGTGGGGCCGCTCCCCAAGGAACCGGGGAGCTGTTTTTT	CASSPRGAAPQGTGELFF
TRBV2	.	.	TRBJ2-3	TGTGCCAGCAGTGACTTGTTCCAGCCCCGGGATACGCAGTATTTT	CASSDLFQPRDTQYF
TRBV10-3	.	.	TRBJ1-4	TGTGCCATCAGTGCCGGTGGGGCTGCTAATAATGAAAAACTGTTTTTT	CAISAGGAANNEKLFF
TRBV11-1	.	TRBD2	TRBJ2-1	TGTGCCAGCAGCCAGGGACTAGAATTCAATGAGCAGTTCTTC	CASSQGLEFNEQFF
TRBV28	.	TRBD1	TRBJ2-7	TGTGCCAGCAGAGACAGGGAAATTGGCGAGCAGTACTTC	CASRDREIGEQYF
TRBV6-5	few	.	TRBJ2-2	TGTGCCAGCAGAAGGGGCGGGGAGCTGTTTTTT	CASRRGGELFF
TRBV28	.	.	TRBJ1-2	TGTGCCAGCAGTTTGGGGGCTTACTATGGCTACACCTTC	CASSLGAYYGYTF
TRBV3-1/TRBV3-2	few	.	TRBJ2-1	TGTGCCAGCAGCCAATCCCCGGGGCACAATGAGCAGTTCTTC	CASSQSPGHNEQFF
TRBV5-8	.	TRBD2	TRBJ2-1	TGTGCCAGCTCGCGGGGGACTAGCAGTAACAATGAGCAGTTCTTC	CASSRGTSSNNEQFF
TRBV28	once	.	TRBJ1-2	TGTGCCAGCCGGGAAGTATCCTCTGGCTACACCTTC	CASREVSSGYTF
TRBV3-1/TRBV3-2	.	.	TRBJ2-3	TGTGCCAGCAGCCGATCACTAGGGACAGATACGCAGTATTTT	CASSRSLGTDTQYF
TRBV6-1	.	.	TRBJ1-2	TGTGCCAGCAGTGAAGTTTCCGGGCTCGCTAACTATGGCTACACCTTC	CASSEVSGLANYGYTF
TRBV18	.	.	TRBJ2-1	TGTGCCAGCTCACCACGAACCCGGGCGGATGAGCAGTTCTTC	CASSPRTRADEQFF
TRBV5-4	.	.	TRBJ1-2	TGTGCCAGCAGCTTTAATTTGGGCGTTGGCTACACCTTC	CASSFNLGVGYTF
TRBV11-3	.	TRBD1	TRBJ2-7	TGTGCCAGCAGCACGGGACAGGGGCACTCCTACGAGCAGTACTTC	CASSTGQGHSYEQYF
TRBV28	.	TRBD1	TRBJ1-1	TGTGCCCTCAGGGGGCCGATGAACACTGAAGCTTTCTTT	CALRGPMNTEAFF
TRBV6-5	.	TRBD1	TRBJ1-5	TGTGCCAGCTCGACAGGGGCAGATCAGCCCCAGCATTTT	CASSTGADQPQHF
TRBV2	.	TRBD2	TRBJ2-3	TGTGCCAGCATGGTGGGGCTAGCGGGCGCAGATACGCAGTATTTT	CASMVGLAGADTQYF
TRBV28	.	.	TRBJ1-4	TGTGCCAGCAGTTTAGGGGGCTCGGGGGCTGGGGAAAAACTGTTTTTT	CASSLGGSGAGEKLFF
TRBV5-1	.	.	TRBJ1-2	TGCGCCAGCAGACTAGGGGGAAGCTATGGCTACACCTTC	CASRLGGSYGYTF
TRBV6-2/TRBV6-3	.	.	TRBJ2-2	TGTGCCAGCAGTTACTCGGCTACAGGGACGAACACCGGGGAGCTGTTTTTT	CASSYSATGTNTGELFF
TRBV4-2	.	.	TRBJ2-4	TGTGCCAGCAGCAAAGCTCAAAACATTCAGTACTTC	CASSKAQNIQYF